This T cell receptor beta chain was found in a study of blood T cell repertoires in COVID-19. Background on the study: Spain, Italy and the United States supplied samples that represented acute and convalescent COVID-19. PBMCs, B-cell-depleted T cells, or T cells were the source of the cDNA or gDNA that made up the material.

Original methodology: Amplification of reference gene primers was used by the study to estimate nucleated cell counts. Here immunoSEQ multiplex PCR was the method, and the copy in TCRdb shows in-frame clones only, minus some. The V and J calls and clone size are taken from that table; D and trimming were inferred from the DNA. The sample holds about 97,000 clones, around nine tenths seen once. V was pared by 9 bases and J by 3 bases, with 12 bases of the junction left unmatched. Germline CDR1 LNHDA, CDR2 SQIVND (reference sequence). The CDR3 loop spans 15 amino acids. The clonotype comes from a human donor in a cohort sampled during active COVID-19. The chain combines TRBV19 with TRBJ1-1; 8 nucleotides agree with TRBD1. Sequences were obtained from peripheral blood. The CDR3 DNA is TGTGCCAGCTATGCATTTCAGGGGGCCTACACTGAAGCTTTCTTT. Its protein product is CASYAFQGAYTEAFF. Based on the CDR3 plus reference TRBV19 and TRBJ1-1, the full variable domain is DGGITQSPKYLFRKEGQNVTLSCEQNLNHDAMYWYRQDPGQGLRLIYYSQIVNDFQKGDIAEGYSVSREKKESFPLTVTSAQKNPTAFYLCASYAFQGAYTEAFFGQGTRLTVV.